This T cell receptor (beta chain) was profiled in a study of cytomegalovirus exposure and HLA in healthy donors. Across the whole study: It was reported in a later analysis that the 120 validation repertoires used the same platform as the approximately 690 first-cohort repertoires.

Donors were drawn from the approximately 120-subject validation cohort, separate from the approximately 670-subject first cohort. Produced via immunoSEQ multiplex PCR; TCRdb's table is partial and in-frame only. The sample gives under 95,000 clones, roughly 93% of which show up once; around 2.1% is in the top ten. The sequence derives from a man aged 25 to 40 in good health and CMV-seronegative. The sample was PBMCs.

The DNA for the CDR3 is TGTGCCAGCAGTGAAAACGGGAGGACTGAAGCTTTCTTT. Translating gives CASSENGRTEAFF. V gene TRBV6-1 combines with J gene TRBJ1-1; D is undetermined. The CDR3 spans 13 residues. V was clipped by 2 bases and J by 5 bases, with 9 bases between them. CDR1 and CDR2 from the germline V gene are MNHNS and SASEGT.